The 21 T cell receptor beta chains given below trace back to one sample, sequenced in a study of Graves' ophthalmopathy and Graves' hyperthyroidism. As the template, RNA transcripts were used to amplify TCR beta CDR3 regions. HTBI primers were employed in first-round RT-PCR, then a second-round multiplex PCR followed. TCRdb independently ran MiXCR on the multiplex PCR reads; one entry per CDR3 protein. Of approximately 460,000 distinct CDR3 sequences listed, about an eighth are singletons. Sequencing was performed on blood. These receptors originate from a woman in her 30s with Graves' ophthalmopathy.

This clonotype was picked up many times. V and J are TRBV24-1 and TRBJ1-1; unclear D gene. From germline, CDR1 is KGHDR and CDR2 SFDVKD. The CDR3 covers 12 residues. The V gene lost 9 bases and the J gene lost 1 base, with 8 bases spanning the gap. The CDR3 coding sequence is TGTGCCACCGTAATGGCGAACACTGAAGCTTTCTTT. It yields the protein CATVMANTEAFF.

This clonotype showed up just a few times. The chain uses TRBV28 and TRBJ1-5, with 8 positions matching TRBD1. The CDR3 consists of 17 residues. V trimming: 7 bases; J trimming: 0 bases; junction bases outside the gene matches: 11. The germline V gene has CDR1 MDHEN and CDR2 SYDVKM. This chain's CDR3 is CASNDRGFHYSNQPQHF. DNA for the CDR3: TGTGCCAGCAACGACAGGGGTTTCCATTATAGCAATCAGCCCCAGCATTTT.

In its sample, this clonotype was seen many times. The gene calls are TRBV28 and TRBJ1-5; D perhaps matches TRBD1 (6 bases). Between the trimmed V and J ends, which lost 6 bases and 4 bases, there was a span of 16 bases. CDR1 and CDR2 from the germline V gene are MDHEN and SYDVKM. The CDR3 loop spans 15 amino acids. CDR3 sequence reads: CASSWDMGRNQPQHF. The CDR3 DNA sequence: TGTGCCAGCAGCTGGGACATGGGCCGAAATCAGCCCCAGCATTTT.

This clonotype was seen repeatedly, ten times or more. This chain uses TRBV30 with TRBJ1-1; possibly TRBD1 for D (6 bases). Trimming stripped 1 base from V and 3 bases from J, with 9 bases between. This CDR3 is built from 13 residues. Germline V gene data show CDR1 as GTSNPN and CDR2 as SVGIG (reference sequence). The DNA for the CDR3 is TGTGCCTGGAGTGGACAGGATGACACTGAAGCTTTCTTT. It specifies CAWSGQDDTEAFF.

Note on this clonotype: A read error may explain this, as a much larger clone is one base away. The chain has TRBV6-1 and TRBJ2-7; D might be TRBD1 (6 bases). V was cut by 8 bases and J by 5 bases, with 19 bases left in between. Germline CDR1 is MNHNS and CDR2 is SASEGT. The CDR3 has 14 amino acids. The CDR3 protein is CASLRSRGLNEQYF. As DNA, the CDR3 is TGTGCCAGCTTACGATCGAGGGGGTTGAACGAGCAGTACTTC.

As concerns this clonotype: Germline is not matched at one junction end, which may reflect a read error. The chain couples TRBV12-3 or TRBV12-4 to TRBJ1-1, with TRBD1 matching over 9 bases. The CDR3 covers 13 residues. The CDR3 sequence: CASSLGTGAEACF. CDR3 DNA sequence: TGTGCCAGCAGTTTAGGGACAGGGGCTGAAGCTTGCTTT.

In this sample, this clonotype turned up many times. The chain recombines TRBV7-9 with TRBJ1-2; D is ambiguous. The V gene lost 5 bases and the J gene lost 13 bases, with 20 bases spanning the gap. Germline V gene lookup returns CDR1 SEHNR and CDR2 FQNEAQ (reference sequence). This CDR3 contains 13 residues. CDR3 loop: CASSERTQRWPTF. CDR3 DNA: TGTGCCAGCAGCGAACGGACGCAGCGCTGGCCCACCTTC.

This clonotype showed up just a few times. This chain uses TRBV27 with TRBJ2-5; D is possibly TRBD1 (6 bases). Trimming took off 2 bases at V and 5 bases at J, with 24 bases between the two ends. This CDR3 region has 18 residues. Germline V gives CDR1 MNHEY, CDR2 SMNVEV (reference sequence). The chain's CDR3 is CASSLPIPRTGIAETQYF. The CDR3 DNA reads TGTGCCAGCAGTTTACCAATCCCCCGCACAGGGATAGCGGAGACCCAGTACTTC.

This clonotype has a count of ten or more. This rearrangement joins TRBV19 to TRBJ1-1, with a tentative D call TRBD1 (5 bases). This CDR3 spans 12 amino acids. CDR1 is LNHDA, CDR2 SQIVND, per germline (reference sequence). The V gene lost 6 bases and the J gene lost 6 bases, with 11 bases spanning the gap. The CDR3 here is CASRVRGSEAFF. CDR3 nucleotides: TGTGCCAGTAGAGTTCGGGGCTCTGAAGCTTTCTTT.

This clonotype was counted a few times. This chain uses TRBV2 with TRBJ1-1; D is unresolved. The CDR3 is 14 residues long. Germline V gene sequence: CDR1 SNHLY, CDR2 FYNNEI. V shed 5 bases and J shed 6 bases, with 16 bases lying between them. The CDR3 loop reads CASSNGLLGAEAFF. The CDR3 DNA is TGTGCCAGCAGTAATGGTCTCCTTGGGGCTGAAGCTTTCTTT.

As regards this clonotype: This may stem from a read error, because a much larger clone lies one nucleotide away. Likely a read error: the CDR3 ends without its conserved phenylalanine or tryptophan. The chain is built from TRBV5-1 and TRBJ2-7; D is possibly TRBD1 (5 bases). Germline V lookup: CDR1 SGHRS, CDR2 YFSETQ. The CDR3 length is 14 residues. V lost 2 bases and J 2 bases, leaving 11 bases between the germline ends. CDR3 loop: CASSFRVDAYEQYL. CDR3 bases: TGCGCCAGCAGCTTCAGGGTAGATGCCTACGAGCAGTACTTG.

This clonotype was recorded at least ten times. V usage is TRBV19 and J usage is TRBJ1-1; TRBD1 is a possible D gene (5 bases). Germline V gene sequence: CDR1 LNHDA, CDR2 SQIVND (reference sequence). The CDR3 length is 15 residues. V lost 1 base, J lost 6 bases, and 15 bases lay in between. CDR3: CASSIVPGHDAEAFF. The CDR3 region has the DNA TGTGCCAGTAGTATAGTCCCCGGACACGACGCTGAAGCTTTCTTT.

Many counts were recorded for this clonotype. V gene TRBV30 combines with J gene TRBJ2-7; tentatively, D is TRBD1 (6 bases). The CDR3 is made up of 12 amino acids. V lost 0 bases and J 6 bases, leaving 9 bases between the germline ends. The germline V gene has CDR1 GTSNPN and CDR2 SVGIG (reference sequence). As DNA, the CDR3 is TGTGCCTGGAGTGTAAGGGGGAGCGAGCAGTACTTC. Translating it yields CAWSVRGSEQYF.

This clonotype has a count of ten or more. This sequence joins TRBV27 and TRBJ1-3, with TRBD1 as a possible D gene (5 bases). V shed 3 bases and J shed 0 bases, with 12 bases lying between them. The CDR3 covers 16 residues. CDR1 is MNHEY and CDR2 is SMNVEV in the germline V gene (reference sequence). CDR3 nucleotides: TGTGCCAGCAGTTTTCAGGGCCCCCACTCTGGAAACACCATATATTTT. Its protein is CASSFQGPHSGNTIYF.

This clonotype appeared a few times. The rearrangement links TRBV13 to TRBJ2-7; 11 bases match TRBD1. V shed 2 bases and J 3 bases; nucleotides not matched to a gene: 3. The CDR3 has 15 amino acids. Germline V gene data show CDR1 as PRHDT and CDR2 as FYEKMQ (reference sequence). CDR3 DNA sequence: TGTGCCAGCAGCTTAAGGACAGGGGGCTTCTACGAGCAGTACTTC. This sequence encodes CASSLRTGGFYEQYF.

In this sample, this clonotype turned up many times. The V gene is TRBV6-1, the J gene TRBJ1-2, with D possibly TRBD1 on 5 matching bases. The CDR3 covers 13 residues. The V end was cut by 5 bases, the J end by 3 bases, with 10 bases between. Germline V gene lookup returns CDR1 MNHNS and CDR2 SASEGT. The CDR3: CASSPGLDYGYTF. CDR3 in DNA: TGTGCCAGCAGTCCAGGGTTGGACTATGGCTACACCTTC.

The genes are TRBV9 and TRBJ2-5; TRBD2 aligns across 8 bases. CDR3 size: 15 residues. Germline CDR1 and CDR2: SGDLS and YYNGEE. The J segment lost 4 bases and the V segment lost 0 bases, leaving 5 bases of the junction unmatched. CDR3 DNA sequence: TGTGCCAGCAGCGTAGCGGGGGGGCTTGGAGAGACCCAGTACTTC. The encoded protein is CASSVAGGLGETQYF. The full variable domain, rest sourced from reference TRBV9 and TRBJ2-5, is DSGVTQTPKHLITATGQRVTLRCSPRSGDLSVYWYQQSLDQGLQFLIQYYNGEERAKGNILERFSAQQFPDLHSELNLSSLELGDSALYFCASSVAGGLGETQYFGPGTRLLVL.

This clonotype was detected ten times or more. The J gene is TRBJ2-5, the V gene TRBV9; D tentatively fits TRBD1 or TRBD2 (6 bases each). Germline CDR1 and CDR2: SGDLS and YYNGEE. V lost 0 bases to trimming and J lost 6 bases, with 12 bases between them. This CDR3 region has 14 residues. CDR3 residues: CASSVATGAKTQYF. DNA of the CDR3: TGTGCCAGCAGCGTAGCTACGGGGGCAAAGACCCAGTACTTC.

The chain has TRBV20-1 and TRBJ1-6; D unresolved. The CDR3 contains 15 residues. Trimming left V 0 bases short and J 11 bases short, with 17 bases between. Germline lookup yields CDR1 DFQATT and CDR2 SNEGSKA (reference sequence). This CDR3 reads CSARDRFRSSPPLHF. The CDR3 bases are TGCAGTGCTAGAGATCGTTTTAGGTCTAGCCCACCCCTCCACTTT.

This clonotype was counted ten times or more. J is TRBJ2-2 and V is TRBV7-3; 7 nucleotides match TRBD1. The CDR3 sequence is 14 residues long. Germline trimming cut 5 bases from V and 4 bases from J; bases unmatched to any gene: 4. Per germline, CDR1 SGHTA and CDR2 FQGTGA. The CDR3 DNA reads TGTGCCAGCAGCAGACAGGGCCGCACCGGGGAGCTGTTTTTT. Translation gives CASSRQGRTGELFF.

The chain employs TRBV5-4 and TRBJ1-2; D is possibly TRBD1 (5 bases). V gave up 4 bases and J gave up 5 bases, with 18 bases separating them. The germline V gene encodes CDR1 SGHNT and CDR2 YYREEE (reference sequence). The CDR3 is 15 amino acids. The CDR3 spells CASSPDLTVPYGYTF. The CDR3 nucleotides read TGTGCCAGCAGCCCTGACTTGACAGTCCCATATGGCTACACCTTC.